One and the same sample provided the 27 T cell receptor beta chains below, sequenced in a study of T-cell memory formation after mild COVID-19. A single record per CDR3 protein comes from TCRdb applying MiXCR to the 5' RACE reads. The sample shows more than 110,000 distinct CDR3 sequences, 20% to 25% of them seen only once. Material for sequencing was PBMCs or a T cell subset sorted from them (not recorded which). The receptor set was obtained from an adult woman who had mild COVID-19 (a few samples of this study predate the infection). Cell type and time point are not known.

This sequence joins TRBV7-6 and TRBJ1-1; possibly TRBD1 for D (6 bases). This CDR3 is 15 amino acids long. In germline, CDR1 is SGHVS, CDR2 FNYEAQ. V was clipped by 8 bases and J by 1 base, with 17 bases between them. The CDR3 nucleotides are TGTGCCAGCGGGTTGAGCCGGGGGCAGAACACTGAAGCTTTCTTT. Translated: CASGLSRGQNTEAFF. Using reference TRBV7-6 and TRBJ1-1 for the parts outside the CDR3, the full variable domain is GAGVSQSPRYKVTKRGQDVALRCDPISGHVSLYWYRQALGQGPEFLTYFNYEAQQDKSGLPNDRFSAERPEGSISTLTIQRTEQRDSAMYRCASGLSRGQNTEAFFGQGTRLTVV.

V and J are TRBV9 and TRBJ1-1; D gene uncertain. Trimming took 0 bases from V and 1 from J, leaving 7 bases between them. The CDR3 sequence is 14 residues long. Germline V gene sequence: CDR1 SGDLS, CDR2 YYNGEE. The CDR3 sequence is CASSVAAGNTEAFF. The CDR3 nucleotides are TGTGCCAGCAGCGTAGCGGCAGGGAACACTGAAGCTTTCTTT.

CDR3 amino acids: CASLSIVGGEDTQYF. Written as DNA, the CDR3 is TGTGCCAGCCTCAGCATTGTGGGGGGGGAAGATACGCAGTATTTT. V gene TRBV7-9 combines with J gene TRBJ2-3; TRBD2 aligns across 7 bases. Trimming removed 8 bases from V and 5 bases from J; junction bases left unmatched: 13. The CDR3 is 15 amino acids. Per germline, CDR1 SEHNR and CDR2 FQNEAQ (reference sequence).

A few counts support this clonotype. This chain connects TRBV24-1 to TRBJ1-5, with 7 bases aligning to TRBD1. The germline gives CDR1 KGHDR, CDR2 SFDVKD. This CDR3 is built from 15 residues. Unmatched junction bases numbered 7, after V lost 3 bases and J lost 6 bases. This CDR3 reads CATSDADREGQPQHF. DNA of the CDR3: TGTGCCACCAGTGATGCCGACAGGGAGGGTCAGCCCCAGCATTTT.

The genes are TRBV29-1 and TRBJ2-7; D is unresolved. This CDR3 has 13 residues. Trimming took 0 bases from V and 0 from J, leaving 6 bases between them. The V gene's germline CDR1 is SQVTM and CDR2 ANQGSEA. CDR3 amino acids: CSVEDDRSYEQYF. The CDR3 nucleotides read TGCAGCGTTGAAGATGACCGCTCCTACGAGCAGTACTTC.

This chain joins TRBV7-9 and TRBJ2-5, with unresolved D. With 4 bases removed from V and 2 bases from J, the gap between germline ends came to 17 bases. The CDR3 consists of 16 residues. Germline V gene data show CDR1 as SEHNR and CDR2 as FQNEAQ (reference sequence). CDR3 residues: CASSSTDGPPQETQYF. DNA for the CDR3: TGTGCCAGCAGCTCAACAGACGGACCCCCTCAAGAGACCCAGTACTTC. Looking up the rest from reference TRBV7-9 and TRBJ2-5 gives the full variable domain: DTGVSQNPRHKITKRGQNVTFRCDPISEHNRLYWYRQTLGQGPEFLTYFQNEAQLEKSRLLSDRFSAERPKGSFSTLEIQRTEQGDSAMYLCASSSTDGPPQETQYFGPGTRLLVL.

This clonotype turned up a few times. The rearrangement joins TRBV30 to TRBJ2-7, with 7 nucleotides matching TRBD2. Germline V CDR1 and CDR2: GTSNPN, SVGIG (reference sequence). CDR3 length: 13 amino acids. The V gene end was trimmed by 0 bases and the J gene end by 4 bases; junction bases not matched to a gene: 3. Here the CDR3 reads CAWSVVRGYEQYF. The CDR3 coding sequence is TGTGCCTGGAGTGTTGTGCGGGGGTACGAGCAGTACTTC.

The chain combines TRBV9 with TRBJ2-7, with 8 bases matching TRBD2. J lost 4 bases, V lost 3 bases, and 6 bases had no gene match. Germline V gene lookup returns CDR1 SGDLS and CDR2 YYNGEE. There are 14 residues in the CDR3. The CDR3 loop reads CASSDGTSWYEQYF. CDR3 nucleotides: TGTGCCAGCAGCGACGGGACTAGTTGGTACGAGCAGTACTTC. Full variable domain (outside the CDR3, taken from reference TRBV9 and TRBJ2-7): DSGVTQTPKHLITATGQRVTLRCSPRSGDLSVYWYQQSLDQGLQFLIQYYNGEERAKGNILERFSAQQFPDLHSELNLSSLELGDSALYFCASSDGTSWYEQYFGPGTRLTVT.

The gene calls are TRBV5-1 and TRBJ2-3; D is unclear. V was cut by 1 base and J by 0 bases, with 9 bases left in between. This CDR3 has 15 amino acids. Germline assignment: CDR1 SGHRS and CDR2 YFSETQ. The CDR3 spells CASSLYSPSTDTQYF. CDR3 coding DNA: TGCGCCAGCAGCTTGTACAGTCCTAGCACAGATACGCAGTATTTT.

The CDR3 region is CASSLAGLAGYNEQFF. For the CDR3, the DNA is TGTGCCAGCAGCTTAGCGGGACTAGCGGGATACAATGAGCAGTTCTTC. V gene TRBV7-6 combines with J gene TRBJ2-1; 13 bases align to TRBD2. Germline CDR1 and CDR2: SGHVS and FNYEAQ. The J segment lost 4 bases and the V segment lost 0 bases, leaving 0 bases of the junction unmatched. CDR3 length: 16 amino acids.

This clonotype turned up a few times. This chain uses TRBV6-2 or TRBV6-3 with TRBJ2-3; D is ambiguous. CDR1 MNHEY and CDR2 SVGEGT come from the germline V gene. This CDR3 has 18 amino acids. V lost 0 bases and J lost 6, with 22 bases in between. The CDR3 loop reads CASSYSMFGRGTMDTQYF. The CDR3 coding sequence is TGTGCCAGCAGTTACTCGATGTTCGGGCGTGGCACGATGGATACGCAGTATTTT.

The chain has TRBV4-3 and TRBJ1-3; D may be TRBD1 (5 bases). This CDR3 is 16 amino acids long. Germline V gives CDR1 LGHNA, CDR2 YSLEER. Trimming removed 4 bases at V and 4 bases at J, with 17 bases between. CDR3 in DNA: TGCGCCAGCAGCCCCGAGGCAGGGTTATCCGGAAACACCATATATTTT. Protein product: CASSPEAGLSGNTIYF.

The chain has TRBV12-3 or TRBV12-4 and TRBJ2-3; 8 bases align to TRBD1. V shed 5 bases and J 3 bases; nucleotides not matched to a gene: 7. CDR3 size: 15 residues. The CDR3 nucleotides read TGTGCCAGCAGTCTCCCCCAGGGGGCTACAGATACGCAGTATTTT. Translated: CASSLPQGATDTQYF.

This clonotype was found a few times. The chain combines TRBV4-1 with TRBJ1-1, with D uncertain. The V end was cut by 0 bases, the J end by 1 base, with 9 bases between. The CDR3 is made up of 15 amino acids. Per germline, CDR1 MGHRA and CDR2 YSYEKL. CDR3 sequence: CASSQEPPPNTEAFF. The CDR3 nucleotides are TGCGCCAGCAGCCAAGAACCCCCGCCGAACACTGAAGCTTTCTTT.

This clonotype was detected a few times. CDR3 sequence reads: CASSPFGRDTQYF. CDR3 nucleotides: TGTGCCAGTAGTCCGTTCGGGAGAGATACGCAGTATTTT. The chain is built from TRBV19 and TRBJ2-3; weak D call: TRBD2 (6 bases). The CDR3 runs 13 residues. From germline, CDR1 is LNHDA and CDR2 SQIVND (reference sequence). The V end lost 5 bases, the J end lost 5 bases, and 11 bases lay between the germline ends.

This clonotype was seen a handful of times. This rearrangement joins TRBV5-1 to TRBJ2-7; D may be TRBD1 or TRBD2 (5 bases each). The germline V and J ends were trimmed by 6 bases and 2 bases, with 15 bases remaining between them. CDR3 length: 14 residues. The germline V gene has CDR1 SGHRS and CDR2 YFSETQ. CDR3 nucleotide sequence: TGCGCCAGCACCGCTCCAGGGACCCCCTACGAGCAGTACTTC. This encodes CASTAPGTPYEQYF.

The CDR3 here is CSARDRGFSSEKLFF. In DNA, the CDR3 is TGCAGTGCCAGGGACAGGGGATTCTCAAGCGAAAAACTGTTTTTT. This sequence joins TRBV20-1 and TRBJ1-4; TRBD1 agrees at 10 bases. The CDR3 is 15 amino acids. In germline, CDR1 is DFQATT, CDR2 SNEGSKA (reference sequence). The V segment lost 6 bases and the J segment 8 bases; nucleotides outside the gene matches: 12.

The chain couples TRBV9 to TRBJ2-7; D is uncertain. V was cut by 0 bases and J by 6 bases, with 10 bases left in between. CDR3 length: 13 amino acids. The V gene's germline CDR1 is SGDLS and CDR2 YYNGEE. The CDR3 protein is CASSVASLGEQYF. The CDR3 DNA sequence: TGTGCCAGCAGCGTAGCTTCCCTCGGCGAGCAGTACTTC.

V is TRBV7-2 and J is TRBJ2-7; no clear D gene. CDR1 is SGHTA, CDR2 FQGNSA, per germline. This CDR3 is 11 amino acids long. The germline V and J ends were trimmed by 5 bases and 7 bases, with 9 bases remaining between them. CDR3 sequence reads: CASSPGWEQYF. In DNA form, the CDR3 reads TGTGCCAGCAGCCCCGGTTGGGAGCAGTACTTC.

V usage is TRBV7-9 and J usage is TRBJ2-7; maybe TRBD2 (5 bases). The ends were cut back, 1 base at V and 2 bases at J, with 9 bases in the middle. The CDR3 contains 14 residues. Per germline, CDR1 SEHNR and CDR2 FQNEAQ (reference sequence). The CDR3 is CASSLGTHPYEQYF. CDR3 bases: TGTGCCAGCAGCTTAGGGACTCATCCCTACGAGCAGTACTTC.

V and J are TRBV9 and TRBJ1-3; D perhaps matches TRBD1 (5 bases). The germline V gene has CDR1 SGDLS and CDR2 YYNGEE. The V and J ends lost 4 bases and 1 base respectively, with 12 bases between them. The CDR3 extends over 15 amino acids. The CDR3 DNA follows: TGTGCCAGCAGCACCAACGAGGGGTCTGGAAACACCATATATTTT. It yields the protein CASSTNEGSGNTIYF.

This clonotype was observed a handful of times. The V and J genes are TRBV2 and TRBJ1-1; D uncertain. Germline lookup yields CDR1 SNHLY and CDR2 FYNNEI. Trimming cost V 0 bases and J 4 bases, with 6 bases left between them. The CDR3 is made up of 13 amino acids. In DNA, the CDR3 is TGTGCCAGCAGTGAAGCGGCCAGCACTGAAGCTTTCTTT. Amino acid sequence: CASSEAASTEAFF.

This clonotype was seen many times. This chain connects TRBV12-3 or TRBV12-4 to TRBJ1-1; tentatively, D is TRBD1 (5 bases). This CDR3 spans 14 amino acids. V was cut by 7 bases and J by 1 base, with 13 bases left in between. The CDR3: CASTRGGTNTEAFF. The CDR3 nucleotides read TGTGCCAGCACCCGGGGGGGGACGAACACTGAAGCTTTCTTT.

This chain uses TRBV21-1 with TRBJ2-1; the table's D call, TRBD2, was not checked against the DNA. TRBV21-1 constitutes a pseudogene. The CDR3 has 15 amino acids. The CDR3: CASSQASGNNNEQFF. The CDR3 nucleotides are TGTGCCAGCAGTCAAGCTAGCGGGAATAACAATGAGCAGTTCTTC.

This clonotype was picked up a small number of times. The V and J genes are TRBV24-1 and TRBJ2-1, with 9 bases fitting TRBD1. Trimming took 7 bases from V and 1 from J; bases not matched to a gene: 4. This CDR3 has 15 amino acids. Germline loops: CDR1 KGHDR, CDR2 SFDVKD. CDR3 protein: CATSPGTGSYNEQFF. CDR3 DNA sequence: TGTGCCACCAGCCCTGGGACAGGGTCCTACAATGAGCAGTTCTTC.

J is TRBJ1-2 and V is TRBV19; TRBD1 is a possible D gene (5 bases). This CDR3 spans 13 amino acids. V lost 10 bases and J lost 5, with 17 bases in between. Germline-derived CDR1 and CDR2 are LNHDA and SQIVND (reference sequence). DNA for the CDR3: TGTGCCACTCGGGACTTAAGTCCGTATGGCTACACCTTC. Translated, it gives CATRDLSPYGYTF.

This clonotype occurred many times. In DNA, the CDR3 is TGTGCCATCAGTTGGACAGGGGAGCTGTCTGGCTACACCTTC. The encoded protein is CAISWTGELSGYTF. The chain carries TRBV10-3 and TRBJ1-2; TRBD1 agrees at 9 bases. In germline, CDR1 is ENHRY, CDR2 SYGVKD. The J segment lost 7 bases and the V segment lost 5 bases, leaving 8 bases of the junction unmatched. CDR3 length equals 14 residues.